These 31 T cell receptor beta chains came from one sample sequenced in a study of cytomegalovirus exposure and HLA in healthy donors. The study ran its PCR with 60 Vbeta and 13 Jbeta primers. Assay used: immunoSEQ multiplex PCR; TCRdb lists only in-frame clones, some missing. The sample holds 35,000 to 45,000 clones. Sequencing input: PBMCs. These receptor sequences come from a male donor in good health and CMV-seronegative.

The V and J genes are TRBV7-8 and TRBJ2-5, with a tentative D call TRBD2 (6 bases). CDR3 length: 14 residues. Germline-derived CDR1 and CDR2 are SGHVS and FQNEAQ. V was pared by 1 base and J by 2 bases, with 8 bases between. The CDR3 nucleotides read TGTGCCAGCAGCTTAGGGGGGGATCAAGAGACCCAGTACTTC. It is translated as CASSLGGDQETQYF.

The CDR3 is CATSPNFGQETQYF. In DNA form, the CDR3 reads TGTGCCACCAGTCCTAATTTCGGGCAAGAGACCCAGTACTTC. This chain uses TRBV15 with TRBJ2-5; no definite D call. Trimming shortened V by 6 bases and J by 2 bases, and 13 bases separated the two germline ends. Looked up from germline, CDR1 is LNHNV and CDR2 is YYDKDF (reference sequence). CDR3 length: 14 amino acids. The full variable domain, rest sourced from reference TRBV15 and TRBJ2-5, is DAMVIQNPRYQVTQFGKPVTLSCSQTLNHNVMYWYQQKSSQAPKLLFHYYDKDFNNEADTPDNFQSRRPNTSFCFLDIRSPGLGDTAMYLCATSPNFGQETQYFGPGTRLLVL.

The rearrangement joins TRBV4-2 to TRBJ2-7, with 7 bases identical to TRBD2. The CDR3 spans 18 residues. V lost 1 base, J lost 2 bases, and 14 bases stayed unmatched. Looked up from germline, CDR1 is LGHNA and CDR2 is YNFKEQ. Here the CDR3 reads CASSQANPPGGGTYEQYF. The CDR3 coding sequence is TGTGCCAGCAGCCAAGCGAACCCACCGGGCGGGGGTACCTACGAGCAGTACTTC.

The chain employs TRBV18 and TRBJ2-1; TRBD2 matches 8 bases. Germline CDR1 KGHSH, CDR2 LQKENI. The CDR3 contains 15 residues. The ends lost 6 bases at V and 1 base at J; junction bases unmatched: 5. The chain's CDR3 is CASSKREGSYNEQFF. The CDR3 DNA reads TGTGCCAGCTCGAAACGGGAGGGGTCCTACAATGAGCAGTTCTTC. Combining the CDR3 with reference TRBV18 and TRBJ2-1 gives the whole variable domain NAGVMQNPRHLVRRRGQEARLRCSPMKGHSHVYWYRQLPEEGLKFMVYLQKENIIDESGMPKERFSAEFPKEGPSILRIQQVVRGDSAAYFCASSKREGSYNEQFFGPGTRLTVL.

This chain joins TRBV4-1 and TRBJ1-4; TRBD1 agrees at 10 bases. In germline, CDR1 is MGHRA, CDR2 YSYEKL. The CDR3 contains 19 residues. With 3 bases clipped from V and 5 bases from J, the junction kept 15 bases outside the gene matches. This CDR3 is CASSQRSPRQGAANEKLFF. DNA for the CDR3: TGCGCCAGCAGCCAGCGATCCCCAAGACAGGGGGCCGCAAATGAAAAACTGTTTTTT.

V and J are TRBV6-1 and TRBJ1-5; 7 bases map to TRBD1. V dropped 6 bases and J dropped 2; count of bases not matched to a gene: 4. The CDR3 length is 14 residues. The germline CDR1 and CDR2 sequences are MNHNS and SASEGT. CDR3 sequence: CASRVTGGNQPQHF. For the CDR3, the DNA is TGTGCCAGCAGGGTCACAGGGGGCAATCAGCCCCAGCATTTT.

The chain carries TRBV5-8 and TRBJ2-4, with D possibly TRBD2 on 6 matching bases. Trimming left V 3 bases short and J 3 bases short, with 13 bases between. This CDR3 has 15 residues. From germline, CDR1 is SGHTS and CDR2 YDEGEE. The CDR3 DNA is TGTGCCAGCAGCTCCGATTTGGGGGGCAAAAACATTCAGTACTTC. Translating it yields CASSSDLGGKNIQYF.

This rearrangement joins TRBV5-6 to TRBJ2-2; TRBD1 matches at 8 bases. The germline V gene has CDR1 SGHDT and CDR2 YYEEEE. Trimming removed 3 bases from V and 5 bases from J; junction bases left unmatched: 9. This CDR3 has 16 amino acids. The CDR3 reads CASSSGQGWGTGELFF. CDR3 nucleotide sequence: TGTGCCAGCAGCTCCGGACAGGGATGGGGAACCGGGGAGCTGTTTTTT.

The chain employs TRBV19 and TRBJ2-5, with 11 bases lining up with TRBD1. Germline loops: CDR1 LNHDA, CDR2 SQIVND (reference sequence). The CDR3 contains 14 residues. The J segment lost 3 bases and the V segment lost 6 bases, leaving 3 bases of the junction unmatched. The CDR3 DNA sequence: TGTGCCAGTAGGGACAGGGGGCGGGAAGAGACCCAGTACTTC. This encodes CASRDRGREETQYF.

The rearrangement uses TRBV15 and TRBJ2-7, with D possibly being TRBD1 (5 bases). Germline V gives CDR1 LNHNV, CDR2 YYDKDF (reference sequence). The CDR3 has 11 amino acids. V lost 5 bases and J lost 3, with 5 bases in between. CDR3 amino acids: CATSDSYEQYF. The CDR3 nucleotides are TGTGCCACCAGCGACAGCTACGAGCAGTACTTC.

V gene TRBV28 combines with J gene TRBJ1-5; D gene unclear. V lost 6 bases to trimming and J lost 6 bases, with 12 bases between them. The length of the CDR3 is 13 residues. Per germline, CDR1 MDHEN and CDR2 SYDVKM. As DNA, the CDR3 is TGTGCCAGCAGGGAGGCGGTTGTTCAGCCCCAGCATTTT. It specifies CASREAVVQPQHF. The entire variable domain, with the rest obtained from reference TRBV28 and TRBJ1-5, is as follows: DVKVTQSSRYLVKRTGEKVFLECVQDMDHENMFWYRQDPGLGLRLIYFSYDVKMKEKGDIPEGYSVSREKKERFSLILESASTNQTSMYLCASREAVVQPQHFGDGTRLSIL.

The V call is TRBV9, the J call TRBJ1-6; 9 nucleotides match TRBD1. The germline V gene encodes CDR1 SGDLS and CDR2 YYNGEE. V trimming: 3 bases; J trimming: 7 bases; junction bases outside the gene matches: 11. The CDR3 is 17 residues long. The CDR3 region is CASSARDRAARNSPLHF. The CDR3 DNA sequence: TGTGCCAGCAGCGCGCGGGACAGGGCCGCTCGGAATTCACCCCTCCACTTT.

The chain employs TRBV27 and TRBJ1-5, with TRBD1 matching over 7 bases. This CDR3 has 14 amino acids. V shed 5 bases and J 6 bases; nucleotides not matched to a gene: 7. From germline, CDR1 is MNHEY and CDR2 SMNVEV (reference sequence). DNA of the CDR3: TGTGCCAGCAGTCATGGGACAGACGTTCAGCCCCAGCATTTT. It is translated as CASSHGTDVQPQHF.

The CDR3 loop reads CASSETGTIYEQYF. As DNA, the CDR3 is TGTGCCAGCAGTGAAACGGGTACAATCTACGAGCAGTACTTC. The chain is built from TRBV6-1 and TRBJ2-7, with D hard to call. Trimming shortened V by 2 bases and J by 3 bases, and 11 bases separated the two germline ends. The CDR3 totals 14 residues. Germline CDR1 is MNHNS and CDR2 is SASEGT.

This sequence joins TRBV6-1 and TRBJ1-5; D not resolved. Germline V gene data show CDR1 as MNHNS and CDR2 as SASEGT. CDR3 length: 15 residues. V was trimmed by 2 bases and J by 3 bases, leaving 11 bases between them. The CDR3 DNA reads as TGTGCCAGCAGTGAACAGTCAGGTATCAATCAGCCCCAGCATTTT. This translates into CASSEQSGINQPQHF.

The gene calls are TRBV6-6 and TRBJ1-2; 10 bases map to TRBD1. The V and J ends lost 2 bases and 8 bases, in that order; junction bases with no gene match: 2. This CDR3 spans 13 amino acids. In germline, CDR1 is MNHNY, CDR2 SVGAGI (reference sequence). For the CDR3, the DNA is TGTGCCAGCAGTTACCGGGACAGGGGCGGCTACACCTTC. Protein product: CASSYRDRGGYTF.

V is TRBV6-1 and J is TRBJ2-6, with a possible D match to TRBD1 (5 bases). V lost 6 bases, J lost 2 bases, and 11 bases lay in between. Per germline, CDR1 MNHNS and CDR2 SASEGT. This CDR3 has 15 residues. Written as DNA, the CDR3 is TGTGCCAGCAGCTACACAGGTACTGGGGCCAACGTCCTGACTTTC. It codes for CASSYTGTGANVLTF.

This chain connects TRBV6-5 to TRBJ2-7; maybe TRBD1 (6 bases). Trimming took off 5 bases at V and 3 bases at J, with 11 bases between the two ends. From germline, CDR1 is MNHEY and CDR2 SVGAGI. The CDR3 runs 13 residues. The CDR3 loop reads CASSQGQNYEQYF. CDR3 DNA: TGTGCCAGCAGTCAAGGACAGAACTACGAGCAGTACTTC.

CDR3 protein: CAWIKQGRGVEAFF. The CDR3 DNA is TGTGCCTGGATCAAACAGGGCCGGGGAGTAGAAGCTTTCTTT. The rearrangement links TRBV30 to TRBJ1-1, with D perhaps TRBD1 (6 bases). Germline CDR1 is GTSNPN and CDR2 is SVGIG (reference sequence). The V end lost 4 bases, the J end lost 8 bases, and 20 bases lay between the germline ends. CDR3 length equals 14 residues. Using reference TRBV30 and TRBJ1-1 for the parts outside the CDR3, the full variable domain is SQTIHQWPATLVQPVGSPLSLECTVEGTSNPNLYWYRQAAGRGLQLLFYSVGIGQISSEVPQNLSASRPQDRQFILSSKKLLLSDSGFYLCAWIKQGRGVEAFFGQGTRLTVV.

This rearrangement joins TRBV7-2 to TRBJ2-3, with D uncertain. The CDR3 is 12 amino acids. The V and J ends lost 5 bases and 2 bases respectively, with 5 bases between them. Germline values: CDR1 SGHTA, CDR2 FQGNSA. The CDR3 DNA reads TGTGCCAGCAGCCAGTACACAGATACGCAGTATTTT. Its translation is CASSQYTDTQYF.

This chain links TRBV19 with TRBJ1-5; no firm D call. The CDR3 length is 15 residues. Trimming removed 5 bases at V and 6 bases at J, with 17 bases between. CDR1 is LNHDA and CDR2 is SQIVND in the germline V gene (reference sequence). The CDR3, as DNA: TGTGCCAGTAGTGATTCGGGGTCTGCTGGTCAGCCCCAGCATTTT. Protein: CASSDSGSAGQPQHF.

V is TRBV6-6 and J is TRBJ1-1; 9 nucleotides line up with TRBD1. Germline loops: CDR1 MNHNY, CDR2 SVGAGI (reference sequence). The CDR3 loop spans 14 amino acids. The ends lost 6 bases at V and 2 bases at J; junction bases unmatched: 4. In DNA form, the CDR3 reads TGTGCCAGCAGCACAGGGGGCGGCAACACTGAAGCTTTCTTT. Its translation is CASSTGGGNTEAFF.

V and J are TRBV27 and TRBJ1-6; tentative D call: TRBD1 (6 bases). The CDR3 runs to 18 residues. The germline V gene encodes CDR1 MNHEY and CDR2 SMNVEV (reference sequence). With 5 bases removed from V and 5 bases from J, the gap between germline ends came to 22 bases. For the CDR3, the DNA is TGTGCCAGCAGTCAACCACCTCCCGGACAGCAGAATAATTCACCCCTCCACTTT. As protein: CASSQPPPGQQNNSPLHF.

This sequence joins TRBV5-4 and TRBJ1-2; a weak D match, TRBD1 (6 bases). Germline CDR1 is SGHNT and CDR2 is YYREEE (reference sequence). V gave up 3 bases and J gave up 8 bases, with 14 bases separating them. This CDR3 has 13 amino acids. CDR3: CASSSRLTGGYTF. In DNA form, the CDR3 reads TGTGCCAGCAGCTCAAGACTGACAGGCGGCTACACCTTC.

J is TRBJ1-2 and V is TRBV18; D is possibly TRBD1 (5 bases). In germline, CDR1 is KGHSH, CDR2 LQKENI. The CDR3 is made up of 14 amino acids. V dropped 6 bases and J dropped 4 bases, with 15 bases sitting between them. In DNA form, the CDR3 reads TGTGCCAGCTCCTCTGATTGGCAGGGCTATGGCTACACCTTC. Residues: CASSSDWQGYGYTF.

J is TRBJ2-7 and V is TRBV5-1, with TRBD1 matching over 8 bases. The CDR3 covers 14 residues. Per germline, CDR1 SGHRS and CDR2 YFSETQ. V was pared by 3 bases and J by 2 bases, with 4 bases of the junction left unmatched. CDR3 in DNA: TGCGCCAGCAGCTCCGGACAGGGACCCTACGAGCAGTACTTC. Protein product: CASSSGQGPYEQYF.

This chain connects TRBV6-5 to TRBJ2-5; TRBD1 aligns across 7 bases. The V gene end was trimmed by 4 bases and the J gene end by 3 bases; junction bases not matched to a gene: 8. CDR3 length equals 15 residues. CDR1 and CDR2 (germline): MNHEY, SVGAGI. The chain's CDR3 is CASSFSTGWEETQYF. The CDR3 nucleotides are TGTGCCAGCAGTTTTTCGACAGGGTGGGAAGAGACCCAGTACTTC.

The chain combines TRBV19 with TRBJ2-1; a weak D match, TRBD1 (5 bases). Germline values: CDR1 LNHDA, CDR2 SQIVND (reference sequence). V shed 10 bases and J shed 4 bases, with 11 bases lying between them. The CDR3 consists of 12 residues. As DNA, the CDR3 is TGTGCCACAACAGGTACTTACAATGAGCAGTTCTTC. As protein: CATTGTYNEQFF.

The gene calls are TRBV13 and TRBJ2-2; 7 bases are a match to TRBD2. In germline, CDR1 is PRHDT, CDR2 FYEKMQ (reference sequence). This CDR3 comprises 17 residues. The V gene end was trimmed by 0 bases and the J gene end by 0 bases; junction bases not matched to a gene: 4. The CDR3 region is CASSLGGEGTNTGELFF. The CDR3 DNA is TGTGCCAGCAGCTTAGGCGGGGAGGGGACGAACACCGGGGAGCTGTTTTTT.

The CDR3 protein is CASSQLADLTGELFF. The CDR3 DNA sequence: TGTGCCAGCAGCCAACTAGCGGACCTCACCGGGGAGCTGTTTTTT. The genes are TRBV6-1 and TRBJ2-2, with 8 nucleotides matching TRBD2. Per the germline V gene, CDR1 is MNHNS and CDR2 is SASEGT. This CDR3 is 15 amino acids long. The junction had 7 bases not matched to a gene; V was cut back by 6 bases and J by 4 bases.

The chain couples TRBV7-2 to TRBJ2-2; 10 bases fit TRBD1. From germline, CDR1 is SGHTA and CDR2 FQGNSA. V shed 6 bases and J 6 bases; nucleotides not matched to a gene: 7. CDR3 length equals 15 residues. Here the CDR3 reads CASSSGTGESGELFF. CDR3 sequence (DNA): TGTGCCAGCAGTTCCGGGACAGGGGAATCCGGGGAGCTGTTTTTT. The variable domain in full, with the rest retrieved from reference TRBV7-2 and TRBJ2-2, is GAGVSQSPSNKVTEKGKDVELRCDPISGHTALYWYRQSLGQGLEFLIYFQGNSAPDKSGLPSDRFSAERTGGSVSTLTIQRTQQEDSAVYLCASSSGTGESGELFFGEGSRLTVL.